This T cell receptor (beta chain) was sequenced for a study of shared clonotypes between healthy human individuals. Several immunoSEQ 96-well plates shared each subset's DNA, each plate a replicate. Authors' processing steps: Filtering differed, since immunoSEQ gave only junction sequences and no quality scores. The table came from immunoSEQ multiplex PCR; TCRdb's copy has only in-frame clones and leaves some out. Clone size and V and J calls were adopted from that table, with D and trimming inferred from the DNA. The sample consists of some 490,000 clones, more than 75% of them appearing once. All of the donors resided in Nashville, Tennessee, and each was a Caucasian adult. Tens of millions of PBMCs were counted before genomic DNA extraction. Trimming stripped 4 bases from V and 2 bases from J, with 12 bases between. The CDR3 runs 15 residues. Germline V lookup: CDR1 SGHNT, CDR2 YYREEE (reference sequence).

The source is a woman aged 40-49 years in good health. Some clones in this sample may be carry-over from other donors' samples. Sequencing was carried out using PBMCs. The chain couples TRBV5-4 to TRBJ2-2; D ambiguous. CDR3 loop: CASSQMGSNTGELFF. The DNA for the CDR3 is TGTGCCAGCAGCCAAATGGGTTCAAACACCGGGGAGCTGTTTTTT.